These 26 T cell receptor beta chains originate from one sample sequenced in a study of blood T cell repertoires in COVID-19. The table came from immunoSEQ multiplex PCR; TCRdb's copy has only in-frame clones and leaves some out. The repertoire consists of just under 95,000 clones, with 80% occurring once and the leading ten covering 15% to 20%. The sequenced material came from peripheral blood. All receptors derive from a human donor in a cohort sampled during active COVID-19.

CDR3 sequence reads: CATIGNGRGAYEQYF. The CDR3 DNA reads as TGTGCCACCATCGGTAACGGGAGGGGAGCTTACGAGCAGTACTTC. The rearrangement uses TRBV10-3 and TRBJ2-7; 8 nucleotides line up with TRBD2. This CDR3 has 15 residues. Looked up from germline, CDR1 is ENHRY and CDR2 is SYGVKD. After removal of 10 bases from V and 4 bases from J, the junction contained 15 bases not matched to a gene.

J is TRBJ2-3 and V is TRBV3-1 (or the pseudogene TRBV3-2); the match to TRBD2 covers 15 bases. The CDR3 consists of 16 residues. Germline trimming cut 5 bases from V and 5 bases from J; bases unmatched to any gene: 5. The germline V gene has CDR1 LGHDT and CDR2 YNNKEL (reference sequence). Here the CDR3 reads CASSFGTSGRIDTQYF. The CDR3 coding sequence is TGTGCCAGCAGCTTCGGGACTAGCGGGAGGATAGATACGCAGTATTTT.

This clone was detected once. The V gene is TRBV10-3, the J gene TRBJ2-7, with a weak D call TRBD2 (6 bases). CDR1 is ENHRY, CDR2 SYGVKD, per germline. CDR3 length: 13 residues. V lost 4 bases to trimming and J lost 5 bases, with 12 bases between them. CDR3 in DNA: TGTGCCATCAGTGCGCGGGATCGGAACGAGCAGTACTTC. Its protein is CAISARDRNEQYF.

The chain combines TRBV2 with TRBJ2-1; 7 positions match TRBD2. This CDR3 contains 14 residues. Germline CDR1 reads SNHLY; CDR2 reads FYNNEI. V lost 7 bases, J lost 6 bases, and 9 bases stayed unmatched. The CDR3 loop reads CASMRLADPNEQFF. Here the CDR3 DNA reads TGTGCCAGCATGCGGCTAGCGGACCCCAATGAGCAGTTCTTC.

Only a few counts were recorded for this clone. The chain carries TRBV12-5 and TRBJ2-5; D unresolved. Between the trimmed V and J ends, which lost 7 bases and 4 bases, there was a span of 19 bases. Germline CDR1 LGHNT, CDR2 FRNRAP. This CDR3 is 15 amino acids long. Here the CDR3 reads CASAPEARLGETQYF. DNA of the CDR3: TGTGCTAGTGCCCCAGAGGCTCGCCTCGGAGAGACCCAGTACTTC.

This chain uses TRBV5-6 with TRBJ2-7; 7 bases agree with TRBD1. The CDR3 runs to 14 residues. V lost 4 bases, J lost 2 bases, and 6 bases stayed unmatched. CDR1 and CDR2 (germline): SGHDT, YYEEEE. The CDR3 nucleotides read TGTGCCAGCAGCCCGCTGGGACAGCCCTACGAGCAGTACTTC. Translating gives CASSPLGQPYEQYF.

The chain carries TRBV5-1 and TRBJ2-7; no clear D gene. Germline V lookup: CDR1 SGHRS, CDR2 YFSETQ. Trimming pared 2 bases from V and 7 bases from J, leaving 7 bases between. The CDR3 spans 11 residues. The CDR3 spells CASSLEQEQYF. The CDR3, as DNA: TGCGCCAGCAGCTTAGAACAGGAGCAGTACTTC.

The sample holds a few counts of this clone. The rearrangement joins TRBV6-6 to TRBJ2-7; TRBD1 is a possible D gene (6 bases). Germline V gives CDR1 MNHNY, CDR2 SVGAGI (reference sequence). The CDR3 length is 14 residues. Trimming left V 8 bases short and J 0 bases short, with 14 bases between. In DNA form, the CDR3 reads TGTGCCAGCCGTCCAAGGGGGAGCTCCTACGAGCAGTACTTC. It encodes CASRPRGSSYEQYF.

The gene calls are TRBV5-5 and TRBJ1-5, with TRBD1 matching over 7 bases. Germline lookup yields CDR1 SGHKS and CDR2 YYEKEE (reference sequence). The CDR3 totals 16 residues. The J segment lost 2 bases and the V segment lost 3 bases, leaving 8 bases of the junction unmatched. The CDR3 is CASSWGLGGGNQPQHF. The CDR3 region has the DNA TGTGCCAGCAGCTGGGGTTTAGGGGGCGGCAATCAGCCCCAGCATTTT. Full variable domain (remainder filled in from reference TRBV5-5 and TRBJ1-5): DAGVTQSPTHLIKTRGQQVTLRCSPISGHKSVSWYQQVLGQGPQFIFQYYEKEERGRGNFPDRFSARQFPNYSSELNVNALLLGDSALYLCASSWGLGGGNQPQHFGDGTRLSIL.

Turning to this clone: The same CDR3 also results from other DNA sequences found in this sample. The chain uses TRBV19 and TRBJ1-1; D may be TRBD1 (6 bases). Germline CDR1 reads LNHDA; CDR2 reads SQIVND (reference sequence). The CDR3 has 14 amino acids. V shed 4 bases and J shed 2 bases, with 11 bases lying between them. This CDR3 is CASSKDRGNTEAFF. DNA for the CDR3: TGTGCCAGTAGTAAGGACAGAGGAAACACTGAAGCTTTCTTT. The entire variable domain, with the rest obtained from reference TRBV19 and TRBJ1-1, is as follows: DGGITQSPKYLFRKEGQNVTLSCEQNLNHDAMYWYRQDPGQGLRLIYYSQIVNDFQKGDIAEGYSVSREKKESFPLTVTSAQKNPTAFYLCASSKDRGNTEAFFGQGTRLTVV.

This chain links TRBV2 with TRBJ1-1; the D gene is possibly TRBD1 (6 bases). Germline V gene sequence: CDR1 SNHLY, CDR2 FYNNEI. The CDR3 totals 15 residues. V was cut by 5 bases and J by 0 bases, with 13 bases left in between. The CDR3 DNA is TGTGCCAGCAGTACCGCGCAGGGGCTGAACACTGAAGCTTTCTTT. It encodes CASSTAQGLNTEAFF.

The chain combines TRBV19 with TRBJ2-1, with D unclear. Trimming took 5 bases from V and 6 from J, leaving 8 bases between them. There are 12 residues in the CDR3. Germline CDR1 and CDR2: LNHDA and SQIVND (reference sequence). The CDR3 sequence is CASSVAINEQFF. CDR3 in DNA: TGTGCCAGTAGTGTGGCCATCAATGAGCAGTTCTTC.

On this clone itself: Other DNA sequences in the same sample also yield this CDR3. The rearrangement uses TRBV27 and TRBJ1-1, with 8 bases matching TRBD1. V shed 0 bases, J shed 5 bases, and the junction held 5 bases outside the gene matches. CDR1 is MNHEY, CDR2 SMNVEV, per germline (reference sequence). The CDR3 consists of 15 residues. The DNA for the CDR3 is TGTGCCAGCAGTTTATCGAACAGGGGGAGAACTGAAGCTTTCTTT. Its protein product is CASSLSNRGRTEAFF.

J is TRBJ2-7 and V is TRBV27; 8 positions match TRBD2. CDR1 and CDR2 from the germline V gene are MNHEY and SMNVEV (reference sequence). Unmatched junction bases numbered 0, after V lost 2 bases and J lost 3 bases. This CDR3 region has 13 residues. The chain's CDR3 is CASSLRGGYEQYF. CDR3 bases: TGTGCCAGCAGTTTACGGGGGGGCTACGAGCAGTACTTC.

V and J are TRBV28 and TRBJ1-2, with D maybe TRBD1 (5 bases). Germline V gives CDR1 MDHEN, CDR2 SYDVKM. The CDR3 extends over 14 amino acids. The V gene lost 6 bases and the J gene lost 8 bases, with 19 bases spanning the gap. The CDR3 loop reads CASSATGGERGYTF. The CDR3 nucleotides are TGTGCCAGCAGCGCCACCGGGGGGGAACGAGGCTACACCTTC.

The rearrangement joins TRBV3-1 (or the pseudogene TRBV3-2) to TRBJ2-5, with TRBD2 matching 8 bases. This CDR3 contains 15 residues. V shed 1 base and J 5 bases; nucleotides not matched to a gene: 6. In germline, CDR1 is LGHDT, CDR2 YNNKEL (reference sequence). CDR3: CASSQASGRMETQYF. The DNA of the CDR3 is TGTGCCAGCAGCCAAGCCAGCGGGAGAATGGAGACCCAGTACTTC.

The rearrangement links TRBV28 to TRBJ1-1; no firm D call. There are 13 residues in the CDR3. In germline, CDR1 is MDHEN, CDR2 SYDVKM. V dropped 4 bases and J dropped 1 base, with 7 bases sitting between them. CDR3 nucleotides: TGTGCCAGCAGTTGGGCCCCGAACACTGAAGCTTTCTTT. Translated, it gives CASSWAPNTEAFF.

The chain joins TRBV18 to TRBJ1-5; 9 bases align to TRBD1. The germline V gene encodes CDR1 KGHSH and CDR2 LQKENI. CDR3 length: 14 residues. V gave up 4 bases and J gave up 7 bases; unmatched junction bases: 5. CDR3 nucleotides: TGTGCCAGCTCACTACAGGGGGCTGGACAGCCCCAGCATTTT. It specifies CASSLQGAGQPQHF. Combining the CDR3 with reference TRBV18 and TRBJ1-5 gives the whole variable domain NAGVMQNPRHLVRRRGQEARLRCSPMKGHSHVYWYRQLPEEGLKFMVYLQKENIIDESGMPKERFSAEFPKEGPSILRIQQVVRGDSAAYFCASSLQGAGQPQHFGDGTRLSIL.

V is TRBV2 and J is TRBJ2-1; no clear D. CDR3 length: 18 amino acids. V was trimmed by 1 base and J by 0 bases, leaving 16 bases between them. Germline CDR1 and CDR2: SNHLY and FYNNEI. The CDR3 sequence is CASSEVTNLLSSYNEQFF. The CDR3 region has the DNA TGTGCCAGCAGTGAAGTTACCAACCTTTTGAGCTCCTACAATGAGCAGTTCTTC.

This chain links TRBV7-9 with TRBJ1-5; D gene uncertain. V lost 5 bases and J lost 0, with 11 bases in between. The germline V gene encodes CDR1 SEHNR and CDR2 FQNEAQ (reference sequence). This CDR3 comprises 15 residues. CDR3 bases: TGTGCCAGCAGCACCGGCGGGAGTAGCAATCAGCCCCAGCATTTT. Amino acid sequence: CASSTGGSSNQPQHF. The full variable domain, its missing parts supplied by reference TRBV7-9 and TRBJ1-5, is DTGVSQNPRHKITKRGQNVTFRCDPISEHNRLYWYRQTLGQGPEFLTYFQNEAQLEKSRLLSDRFSAERPKGSFSTLEIQRTEQGDSAMYLCASSTGGSSNQPQHFGDGTRLSIL.

The chain employs TRBV5-5 and TRBJ2-7; 8 bases are shared with TRBD1. Germline V gene data show CDR1 as SGHKS and CDR2 as YYEKEE (reference sequence). The CDR3 is made up of 15 amino acids. V trimming: 4 bases; J trimming: 2 bases; junction bases outside the gene matches: 8. The CDR3 DNA reads TGTGCCAGCAGCCAACGACAGGGGTCGACCTACGAGCAGTACTTC. It specifies CASSQRQGSTYEQYF. The variable domain in full, completed from reference TRBV5-5 and TRBJ2-7, reads DAGVTQSPTHLIKTRGQQVTLRCSPISGHKSVSWYQQVLGQGPQFIFQYYEKEERGRGNFPDRFSARQFPNYSSELNVNALLLGDSALYLCASSQRQGSTYEQYFGPGTRLTVT.

This clone is a singleton in its sample. The V call is TRBV28, the J call TRBJ1-5; 8 bases are shared with TRBD1. This CDR3 is built from 15 residues. Trimming cost V 5 bases and J 2 bases; bases outside gene matches: 5. The germline V gene has CDR1 MDHEN and CDR2 SYDVKM. CDR3 bases: TGTGCCAGCAGTGGACAGGGCGGGGGCAATCAGCCCCAGCATTTT. Protein: CASSGQGGGNQPQHF. The full variable domain, completed using reference TRBV28 and TRBJ1-5, is DVKVTQSSRYLVKRTGEKVFLECVQDMDHENMFWYRQDPGLGLRLIYFSYDVKMKEKGDIPEGYSVSREKKERFSLILESASTNQTSMYLCASSGQGGGNQPQHFGDGTRLSIL.

This chain connects TRBV19 to TRBJ2-7, with 11 positions matching TRBD2. Germline trimming cut 5 bases from V and 3 bases from J; bases unmatched to any gene: 6. The CDR3 runs 15 residues. CDR1 LNHDA and CDR2 SQIVND come from the germline V gene (reference sequence). Written as DNA, the CDR3 is TGTGCCAGTAGTCTACTAGCGGGAGATGTCTACGAGCAGTACTTC. This sequence encodes CASSLLAGDVYEQYF.

This chain connects TRBV30 to TRBJ1-1; D gene uncertain. Germline CDR1 and CDR2: GTSNPN and SVGIG (reference sequence). V was clipped by 0 bases and J by 5 bases, with 10 bases between them. This CDR3 has 13 amino acids. CDR3 protein: CAWSVSWQTEAFF. CDR3 sequence (DNA): TGTGCCTGGAGTGTATCCTGGCAAACTGAAGCTTTCTTT. The whole variable domain, remainder taken from reference TRBV30 and TRBJ1-1, is SQTIHQWPATLVQPVGSPLSLECTVEGTSNPNLYWYRQAAGRGLQLLFYSVGIGQISSEVPQNLSASRPQDRQFILSSKKLLLSDSGFYLCAWSVSWQTEAFFGQGTRLTVV.

The rearrangement joins TRBV25-1 to TRBJ2-5; D is perhaps TRBD1 (7 bases). The CDR3 totals 13 residues. CDR1 is MGHDK and CDR2 is SYGVNS in the germline V gene. Trimming cost V 5 bases and J 3 bases, with 10 bases left between them. In DNA, the CDR3 is TGTGCCAGCAGTACCAGGGGGGAAGAGACCCAGTACTTC. This translates into CASSTRGEETQYF.

For the CDR3, the DNA is TGTGCCAGCTCACAAGAAGGGGGGGTGGCCTACGAGCAGTACTTC. Protein sequence: CASSQEGGVAYEQYF. V gene TRBV18 combines with J gene TRBJ2-7; possibly TRBD2 for D (7 bases). CDR3 length: 15 residues. V was clipped by 4 bases and J by 2 bases, with 15 bases between them. The germline CDR1 and CDR2 sequences are KGHSH and LQKENI.